This TCR beta chain was obtained from a study of blood T cell repertoires in COVID-19. The CDR3 consists of 12 residues. V lost 4 bases and J lost 7, with 7 bases in between. Original data processing: Nucleated cell number was recorded as an estimate derived from reference gene primer amplification. TCRdb's table, derived via immunoSEQ multiplex PCR, lists solely in-frame clones and lacks some. The DNA was the basis for D and trimming; V, J and clone size are from that table. The sample lists around 150,000 clones; approximately 80% were seen once. The sequence derives from an older woman with active or convalescent COVID-19. The V call is TRBV12-3 or TRBV12-4, the J call TRBJ2-2; TRBD1 might be the D (5 bases). Sequencing was carried out using peripheral blood. The CDR3, as DNA: TGTGCCAGCAGTTCAGGGCTCGGGGAGCTGTTTTTT. The encoded protein is CASSSGLGELFF.